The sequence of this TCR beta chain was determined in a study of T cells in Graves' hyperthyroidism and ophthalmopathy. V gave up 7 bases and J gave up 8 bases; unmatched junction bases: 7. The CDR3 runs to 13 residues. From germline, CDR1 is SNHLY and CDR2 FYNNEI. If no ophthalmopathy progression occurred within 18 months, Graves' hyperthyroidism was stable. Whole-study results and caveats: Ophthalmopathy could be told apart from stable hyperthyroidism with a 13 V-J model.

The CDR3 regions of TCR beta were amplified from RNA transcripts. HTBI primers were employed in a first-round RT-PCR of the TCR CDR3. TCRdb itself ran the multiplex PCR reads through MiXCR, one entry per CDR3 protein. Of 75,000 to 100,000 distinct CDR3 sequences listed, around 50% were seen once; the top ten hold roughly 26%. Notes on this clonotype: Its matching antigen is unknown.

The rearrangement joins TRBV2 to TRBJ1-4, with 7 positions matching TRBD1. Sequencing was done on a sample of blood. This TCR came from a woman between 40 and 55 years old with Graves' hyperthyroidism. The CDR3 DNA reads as TGTGCCAGCATGGGAGACAGGGAGGAAAAACTGTTTTTT. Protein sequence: CASMGDREEKLFF.